This T cell receptor beta chain was sequenced in a study of tumor-infiltrating lymphocytes in localized non-small cell lung cancer. Study summary: Some samples were collected after neoadjuvant chemotherapy; smokers, never-smokers and several histologies were included. From each patient, both tumor and uninvolved lung, non-adjacent to tumor, were sampled. Study-level findings and limits: Technical variation could not be separated from intratumor heterogeneity here.

Notes on this clone: Its target is not known.

V shed 3 bases and J 2 bases; nucleotides not matched to a gene: 2. The CDR3 is 14 residues long. In germline, CDR1 is SGHAT, CDR2 FQNNGV. Using immunoSEQ multiplex PCR, the repertoire was profiled, and TCRdb retains in-frame clones only, with some absent. The table shows 15,000 to 20,000 clones, with roughly 70% occurring only once. The gene calls are TRBV11-2 and TRBJ2-7; 9 nucleotides agree with TRBD2. Material for sequencing was lung tumor tissue. The TCR originated in a human donor with non-small cell lung cancer. The chain's CDR3 is CASSFPSGTYEQYF. The CDR3 bases are TGTGCCAGCAGCTTCCCTAGCGGGACCTACGAGCAGTACTTC.